The 19 T cell receptor beta chains presented below share a single source sample, sequenced in a study of blood T cell repertoires in COVID-19. Using immunoSEQ multiplex PCR, the repertoire was profiled, and TCRdb retains in-frame clones only, with some absent. The sample includes about 200,000 clones, roughly 80% of them seen just once. Sample: peripheral blood. These receptors all come from a woman older than 75 with COVID-19, enrolled during active disease.

On this clone itself: Other DNA sequences from this sample encode an identical CDR3 as well. CDR3 sequence reads: CASSQGGGGYTF. DNA of the CDR3: TGTGCCAGCAGCCAAGGAGGGGGAGGCTACACCTTC. The chain uses TRBV3-1 (or the pseudogene TRBV3-2) and TRBJ1-2, with D possibly being TRBD1 (6 bases). Germline CDR1 and CDR2: LGHDT and YNNKEL (reference sequence). The CDR3 is 12 residues long. The V end lost 1 base, the J end lost 8 bases, and 8 bases lay between the germline ends.

The V call is TRBV7-9, the J call TRBJ2-2; 7 bases fit TRBD2. Germline V gene lookup returns CDR1 SEHNR and CDR2 FQNEAQ (reference sequence). This CDR3 comprises 13 residues. Trimming removed 5 bases from V and 8 bases from J; junction bases left unmatched: 5. The CDR3 sequence is CASSPSGVGELFF. CDR3 coding DNA: TGTGCCAGCAGCCCCAGCGGGGTAGGGGAGCTGTTTTTT.

The chain carries TRBV28 and TRBJ1-4, with D uncertain. The CDR3 has 15 amino acids. The germline V and J ends were trimmed by 4 bases and 6 bases, with 15 bases remaining between them. The germline V gene encodes CDR1 MDHEN and CDR2 SYDVKM. CDR3: CASSSRLLVDEKLFF. CDR3 DNA: TGTGCCAGCAGTTCTAGGCTGTTGGTCGATGAAAAACTGTTTTTT.

The chain recombines TRBV4-2 with TRBJ1-5; 8 nucleotides line up with TRBD1. The V and J ends lost 0 bases and 0 bases, in that order; junction bases with no gene match: 7. From germline, CDR1 is LGHNA and CDR2 YNFKEQ. There are 18 residues in the CDR3. CDR3: CASSQDLQGAYSNQPQHF. The CDR3, as DNA: TGTGCCAGCAGCCAAGATCTCCAGGGGGCCTATAGCAATCAGCCCCAGCATTTT.

This chain connects TRBV30 to TRBJ1-2; 7 bases are a match to TRBD1. CDR1 is GTSNPN and CDR2 is SVGIG in the germline V gene (reference sequence). This CDR3 comprises 13 residues. The V gene end was trimmed by 3 bases and the J gene end by 7 bases; junction bases not matched to a gene: 8. This CDR3 reads CAWSEQGRSGYTF. The CDR3 nucleotides are TGTGCCTGGAGCGAACAGGGGCGGAGTGGCTACACCTTC.

This clone was picked up a small number of times. J is TRBJ2-7 and V is TRBV6-5; 9 bases are shared with TRBD2. Per germline, CDR1 MNHEY and CDR2 SVGAGI. V shed 2 bases and J 2 bases; nucleotides not matched to a gene: 1. This CDR3 has 14 amino acids. This CDR3 reads CASSYASGAYEQYF. Here the CDR3 DNA reads TGTGCCAGCAGTTACGCTAGCGGGGCCTACGAGCAGTACTTC.

This clone was seen ten or more times. The chain has TRBV11-3 and TRBJ2-3; D may be TRBD1 (5 bases). The CDR3 length is 12 residues. CDR1 and CDR2 from the germline V gene are SGHNT and YENEEA. V dropped 5 bases and J dropped 8 bases, with 11 bases sitting between them. DNA for the CDR3: TGTGCCAGCAGCCTCCAGGGCGGTACGCAGTATTTT. This gives the protein CASSLQGGTQYF.

V is TRBV7-2 and J is TRBJ1-6; D ambiguous. The CDR3 extends over 18 amino acids. Looked up from germline, CDR1 is SGHTA and CDR2 is FQGNSA. Trimming pared 2 bases from V and 0 bases from J, leaving 14 bases between. CDR3 nucleotide sequence: TGTGCCAGCAGCTTAAACCCCGGGGTCCGCTCCTATAATTCACCCCTCCACTTT. The encoded protein is CASSLNPGVRSYNSPLHF. Combining the CDR3 with reference TRBV7-2 and TRBJ1-6 gives the whole variable domain GAGVSQSPSNKVTEKGKDVELRCDPISGHTALYWYRQSLGQGLEFLIYFQGNSAPDKSGLPSDRFSAERTGGSVSTLTIQRTQQEDSAVYLCASSLNPGVRSYNSPLHFGNGTRLTVT.

The genes are TRBV4-1 and TRBJ1-1; 7 nucleotides line up with TRBD1. The CDR3 runs to 14 residues. Germline CDR1 and CDR2: MGHRA and YSYEKL. The junction had 6 bases not matched to a gene; V was cut back by 4 bases and J by 4 bases. In nucleotides, the CDR3 is TGCGCCAGCAGCCTTTTCCAGGGGGGCACTGAAGCTTTCTTT. It translates to CASSLFQGGTEAFF.

This clone was recorded only once. The chain combines TRBV7-2 with TRBJ1-1; tentatively, D is TRBD1 (5 bases). This CDR3 spans 14 amino acids. V was clipped by 5 bases and J by 5 bases, with 15 bases between them. Germline CDR1 is SGHTA and CDR2 is FQGNSA. CDR3 protein: CASSPSRAGTEAFF. The CDR3 DNA reads as TGTGCCAGCAGCCCCTCCAGGGCGGGGACTGAAGCTTTCTTT.

The genes are TRBV28 and TRBJ1-5, with 7 bases lining up with TRBD1. The junction had 11 bases not matched to a gene; V was cut back by 5 bases and J by 4 bases. This CDR3 region has 16 residues. The germline CDR1 and CDR2 sequences are MDHEN and SYDVKM. Here the CDR3 reads CASSPGGGWANQPQHF. CDR3 nucleotide sequence: TGTGCCAGCAGTCCAGGAGGGGGCTGGGCGAATCAGCCCCAGCATTTT. Full variable domain (rest looked up from reference TRBV28 and TRBJ1-5): DVKVTQSSRYLVKRTGEKVFLECVQDMDHENMFWYRQDPGLGLRLIYFSYDVKMKEKGDIPEGYSVSREKKERFSLILESASTNQTSMYLCASSPGGGWANQPQHFGDGTRLSIL.

The chain carries TRBV6-1 and TRBJ1-6; D gene uncertain. The CDR3 is made up of 17 amino acids. V was cut by 4 bases and J by 0 bases, with 13 bases left in between. Germline V gives CDR1 MNHNS, CDR2 SASEGT. The CDR3 DNA follows: TGTGCCAGCAGTGGGGGTATAGGGAGCTCCTATAATTCACCCCTCCACTTT. As protein: CASSGGIGSSYNSPLHF.

This clone was observed a few times. CDR3 amino acids: CASTKPPGAFF. In DNA, the CDR3 is TGTGCCAGCACCAAACCTCCGGGGGCTTTCTTT. The chain employs TRBV2 and TRBJ1-1; D unresolved. Trimming stripped 7 bases from V and 11 bases from J, with 14 bases between. The CDR3 is made up of 11 amino acids. Germline loops: CDR1 SNHLY, CDR2 FYNNEI.

This clone has only a few counts. The V and J genes are TRBV30 and TRBJ1-3; D ambiguous. The CDR3 runs to 14 residues. Germline V lookup: CDR1 GTSNPN, CDR2 SVGIG (reference sequence). Trimming cost V 4 bases and J 0 bases, with 10 bases left between them. The CDR3 region is CAWMSGSSGNTIYF. The CDR3 nucleotides are TGTGCCTGGATGTCGGGGAGCTCTGGAAACACCATATATTTT.

V gene TRBV19 combines with J gene TRBJ1-5, with D possibly being TRBD1 (6 bases). This CDR3 is 14 amino acids long. Trimming took off 6 bases at V and 0 bases at J, with 9 bases between the two ends. Germline CDR1 LNHDA, CDR2 SQIVND (reference sequence). The CDR3 loop reads CASRDRYSNQPQHF. CDR3 nucleotides: TGTGCCAGTAGGGACAGATATAGCAATCAGCCCCAGCATTTT. The whole variable domain, remainder taken from reference TRBV19 and TRBJ1-5, is DGGITQSPKYLFRKEGQNVTLSCEQNLNHDAMYWYRQDPGQGLRLIYYSQIVNDFQKGDIAEGYSVSREKKESFPLTVTSAQKNPTAFYLCASRDRYSNQPQHFGDGTRLSIL.

V usage is TRBV2 and J usage is TRBJ2-1; D is perhaps TRBD1 (5 bases). The CDR3 spans 16 residues. Germline CDR1 and CDR2: SNHLY and FYNNEI. V was pared by 6 bases and J by 5 bases, with 20 bases between. As DNA, the CDR3 is TGTGCCAGCAGCGCTACCAAGGGGTGGGTTAACAATGAGCAGTTCTTC. It translates to CASSATKGWVNNEQFF.

The genes are TRBV19 and TRBJ1-5; D is uncertain. Trimming took 7 bases from V and 0 from J, leaving 13 bases between them. The CDR3 runs to 15 residues. Germline V gene lookup returns CDR1 LNHDA and CDR2 SQIVND (reference sequence). CDR3 amino acids: CASTLTRSSNQPQHF. For the CDR3, the DNA is TGTGCCAGTACCTTAACACGGAGTAGCAATCAGCCCCAGCATTTT.

This sequence joins TRBV5-4 and TRBJ1-2; TRBD1 aligns across 9 bases. The CDR3 has 13 residues. Germline CDR1 reads SGHNT; CDR2 reads YYREEE (reference sequence). Trimming at V came to 5 bases and at J to 7 bases, leaving 6 bases not matched to a gene. CDR3 nucleotide sequence: TGTGCCAGCAGATCTGACAGGGGGGGTGGCTACACCTTC. It is translated as CASRSDRGGGYTF.

This clone was detected only once. This chain connects TRBV6-6 to TRBJ1-5; tentatively, D is TRBD1 (6 bases). The V gene's germline CDR1 is MNHNY and CDR2 SVGAGI (reference sequence). This CDR3 has 14 amino acids. V dropped 5 bases and J dropped 8 bases, with 16 bases sitting between them. For the CDR3, the DNA is TGTGCCAGCAGTAATCAGGGGATGGTAGAGCCCCAGCATTTT. Amino acids: CASSNQGMVEPQHF.